The 14 T cell receptor beta chains listed next were all sequenced from one sample in a study of blood T cells in healthy people across ages. The second PCR ran about 6 to 12 cycles with a sample-barcoded 5' primer and J-beta primers. From the 5' RACE reads, TCRdb called clonotypes with MiXCR, one entry per CDR3 protein. The repertoire holds more than 700,000 distinct CDR3 sequences, with about 55% as singletons. Sequencing was carried out using blood. These receptor sequences come from a man older than 75 in good health.

This chain joins TRBV15 and TRBJ1-5; possible D gene TRBD1, 6 bases. The CDR3 is 18 residues long. Germline assignment: CDR1 LNHNV and CDR2 YYDKDF (reference sequence). Between the trimmed V and J ends, which lost 0 bases and 1 base, there was a span of 16 bases. DNA for the CDR3: TGTGCCACCAGCAGAGAAGGGGGTTTAGGGCAGAGCAATCAGCCCCAGCATTTT. It translates to CATSREGGLGQSNQPQHF.

This clonotype was detected once. V usage is TRBV3-1 and J usage is TRBJ2-5; 13 bases are a match to TRBD2. The ends lost 4 bases at V and 13 bases at J; junction bases unmatched: 12. Germline loops: CDR1 LGHDT, CDR2 YNNKEL (reference sequence). The CDR3 loop spans 15 amino acids. Written as DNA, the CDR3 is TGTGCCAGCAGCCCTTGGACTAGCGGGGGCAATGAGCGGTACTTC. Amino acids: CASSPWTSGGNERYF.

In regard to this clonotype: A junction boundary mismatches the germline segment, possibly from a read error. This chain connects TRBV12-3 or TRBV12-4 to TRBJ2-1, with 9 bases lining up with TRBD2. The CDR3 has 14 amino acids. The DNA for the CDR3 is TGTGCCAGTTACCGAGCGGGAGGCCGCGATGAGCGGTTCTTC. As protein: CASYRAGGRDERFF.

The rearrangement uses TRBV12-3 or TRBV12-4 and TRBJ1-1, with D possibly matching TRBD1 (5 bases). Between the trimmed V and J ends, which lost 5 bases and 1 base, there was a span of 20 bases. The CDR3 has 17 amino acids. CDR3 in amino acids: CASSPRGRKTPNTEAFF. For the CDR3, the DNA is TGTGCCAGCAGTCCACGGGGCCGTAAAACCCCGAACACTGAAGCTTTCTTT.

This chain links TRBV12-3 or TRBV12-4 with TRBJ2-3; 12 bases are a match to TRBD2. The CDR3 covers 17 residues. The trim removed 6 bases at V and 14 bases at J, leaving 21 bases unmatched. This CDR3 is CASSTELAGGGPRYAYF. The CDR3 nucleotides are TGTGCCAGCAGCACGGAGCTAGCGGGAGGGGGTCCCAGATACGCGTATTTT.

The J gene is TRBJ2-1, the V gene TRBV29-1, with 8 bases matching TRBD2. Per the germline V gene, CDR1 is SQVTM and CDR2 is ANQGSEA. Trimming removed 7 bases from V and 3 bases from J; junction bases left unmatched: 11. The CDR3 consists of 15 residues. The CDR3 nucleotides read TGCAGCGCCACCGCGGCGGGAGGCTTCTACAATGAGCAGTTCTTC. It codes for CSATAAGGFYNEQFF.

V usage is TRBV3-1 and J usage is TRBJ2-7; no reliable D call. V dropped 4 bases and J dropped 7 bases, with 14 bases sitting between them. This CDR3 has 13 residues. Germline CDR1 reads LGHDT; CDR2 reads YNNKEL (reference sequence). The CDR3 region is CASSPNDLGEQYF. CDR3 sequence (DNA): TGTGCCAGCAGCCCTAACGATCTGGGTGAGCAGTACTTC.

The chain links TRBV29-1 to TRBJ2-5; D possibly corresponds to TRBD2 (5 bases). V lost 7 bases and J 6 bases, leaving 9 bases between the germline ends. This CDR3 is 10 amino acids long. Germline V gene data show CDR1 as SQVTM and CDR2 as ANQGSEA. The CDR3 sequence is CSARAKTQYF. CDR3 DNA: TGCAGCGCGAGGGCAAAGACCCAGTACTTC.

This rearrangement joins TRBV6-6 to TRBJ2-4; 9 bases are a match to TRBD2. Germline V CDR1 and CDR2: MNHNY, SVGAGI (reference sequence). J gave up 0 bases and V 6 bases, and 3 bases lay outside the gene matches. The CDR3 length is 15 residues. CDR3 loop: CASSSTSGAKNIQYF. Here the CDR3 DNA reads TGTGCCAGCAGCTCGACTAGCGGAGCCAAAAACATTCAGTACTTC.

The gene calls are TRBV6-2 or TRBV6-3 and TRBJ2-7; D unclear. Deletions cut 3 bases from V and 0 bases from J, with 21 bases between. The CDR3 runs 18 residues. In germline, CDR1 is MNHEY, CDR2 SVGEGT. Written as DNA, the CDR3 is TGTGCCAGCAGTTATCTTTGGGGTCCTGGTGGCGACTCCTACGAGCAGTACTTC. This sequence encodes CASSYLWGPGGDSYEQYF.

Here the CDR3 reads CASSLDRGAEAFF. In DNA form, the CDR3 reads TGTGCCAGCAGCTTAGACAGGGGTGCTGAAGCTTTCTTT. The chain recombines TRBV7-9 with TRBJ1-1, with TRBD1 matching over 7 bases. The CDR3 loop spans 13 amino acids. Germline trimming cut 1 base from V and 6 bases from J; bases unmatched to any gene: 2. Germline CDR1 is SEHNR and CDR2 is FQNEAQ (reference sequence).

This clonotype was detected only a few times. The chain is built from TRBV20-1 and TRBJ2-1, with D unresolved. This CDR3 is built from 11 residues. Germline V CDR1 and CDR2: DFQATT, SNEGSKA (reference sequence). Deletions cut 0 bases from V and 9 bases from J, with 6 bases between. CDR3 residues: CSARERVEQFF. In DNA, the CDR3 is TGCAGTGCTAGAGAACGGGTTGAGCAGTTCTTC.

Note on this clonotype: A much bigger clone sits one base away, suggesting this may be a read error. As DNA, the CDR3 is TGCAGCGTAGTGGCAGGGGTCGACTTTCCCAATGAGCAGTTCTTC. It yields the protein CSVVAGVDFPNEQFF. The rearrangement uses TRBV29-1 and TRBJ2-1, with a possible D match to TRBD1 (6 bases). Germline V lookup: CDR1 SQVTM, CDR2 ANQGSEA. Trimming stripped 6 bases from V and 6 bases from J, with 21 bases between. CDR3 length: 15 amino acids.

This clonotype was seen only a few times. The chain recombines TRBV6-2 or TRBV6-3 with TRBJ1-5; 8 bases match TRBD1. Germline loops: CDR1 MNHEY, CDR2 SVGEGT. The CDR3 runs to 14 residues. V shed 6 bases and J 4 bases; nucleotides not matched to a gene: 5. The CDR3: CASSRTGPNQPQHF. CDR3 in DNA: TGTGCCAGCAGCCGGACAGGGCCTAATCAGCCCCAGCATTTT.